Below, 29 T cell receptor beta chains from the same sample are listed, as sequenced in a study of blood T cells in healthy people across ages. Primers used in a second PCR of roughly 7 to 12 cycles were a sample-barcoded 5' primer and a J-beta primer mix. TCRdb redid the calling of the 5' RACE reads with MiXCR, one entry per CDR3 protein. This sample has about 1,000,000 distinct CDR3 sequences, with around 45% found just once. The source material was blood. These TCRs come from a woman aged 60 to 75 in good health.

The chain uses TRBV5-1 and TRBJ1-1; perhaps TRBD1 as D (5 bases). CDR3 length: 14 amino acids. The ends were cut back, 7 bases at V and 1 base at J, with 14 bases in the middle. The germline V gene has CDR1 SGHRS and CDR2 YFSETQ. The CDR3 DNA reads TGCGCCAGCGGCCGGGGACTTCAGAACACTGAAGCTTTCTTT. It translates to CASGRGLQNTEAFF.

There are a few counts of this clonotype. The rearrangement joins TRBV2 to TRBJ2-7; D gene unclear. From germline, CDR1 is SNHLY and CDR2 FYNNEI. The CDR3 has 12 residues. V was clipped by 6 bases and J by 4 bases, with 10 bases between them. CDR3 bases: TGTGCCAGCAGGGATGGGGTTTACGAGCAGTACTTC. Its protein is CASRDGVYEQYF.

The CDR3 is CASSQDSSETNAQYF. CDR3 DNA sequence: TGTGCCAGCAGCCAAGATAGTTCCGAGACCAACGCGCAGTACTTC. The V call is TRBV4-2, the J call TRBJ2-7, with no clear D. Trimming removed 0 bases from V and 9 bases from J, with 18 bases in between. This CDR3 is built from 15 residues. Germline CDR1 is LGHNA and CDR2 is YNFKEQ.

This clonotype was seen a handful of times. CDR3 in DNA: TGTGCCAGCAGTAATCCAGGGTCGGAGACCCAGTACTTC. Protein: CASSNPGSETQYF. The chain joins TRBV12-3 or TRBV12-4 to TRBJ2-5; D might be TRBD1 (5 bases). There are 13 residues in the CDR3. The V and J ends lost 5 bases and 5 bases respectively, with 12 bases between them.

V and J are TRBV7-7 and TRBJ2-5, with 8 bases identical to TRBD1. V gave up 1 base and J gave up 1 base; unmatched junction bases: 2. The germline gives CDR1 SSHAT, CDR2 FNYEAQ (reference sequence). This CDR3 has 15 amino acids. The CDR3 region is CASSLGDRSQETQYF. CDR3 nucleotides: TGTGCCAGCAGCTTAGGGGACAGGAGCCAAGAGACCCAGTACTTC.

This clonotype has only a few counts. The V gene is TRBV12-3 or TRBV12-4, the J gene TRBJ1-2; D is perhaps TRBD1 (5 bases). Trimming took off 6 bases at V and 7 bases at J, with 21 bases between the two ends. CDR3 length: 15 amino acids. DNA for the CDR3: TGTGCCAGCAGCTTCCCTTCACCGGGGACTGGTGGCTACACCTTC. Amino acids: CASSFPSPGTGGYTF.

The gene calls are TRBV10-3 and TRBJ2-1; D gene unclear. Germline CDR1 reads ENHRY; CDR2 reads SYGVKD. V was shortened by 0 bases and J by 0 bases, with 6 bases between the two germline ends. This CDR3 spans 15 amino acids. The CDR3 region is CAISESENSYNEQFF. The CDR3, as DNA: TGTGCCATCAGTGAGTCGGAGAACTCCTACAATGAGCAGTTCTTC.

The rearrangement links TRBV10-3 to TRBJ2-5, with TRBD2 identical over 8 bases. This CDR3 comprises 16 residues. CDR1 and CDR2 (germline): ENHRY, SYGVKD. J gave up 1 base and V 4 bases, and 8 bases lay outside the gene matches. The CDR3 loop reads CAISGSGSPGQETQYF. CDR3 bases: TGTGCCATCAGTGGGAGCGGGAGCCCTGGCCAAGAGACCCAGTACTTC.

This clonotype was counted once. Possible read error: a much larger clone is one base away. This chain joins TRBV10-3 and TRBJ2-7; 8 nucleotides align to TRBD1. This CDR3 spans 13 amino acids. Germline V gives CDR1 ENHRY, CDR2 SYGVKD. The CDR3 protein is CAVSDDRGYEQYF. The CDR3 DNA reads TGTGCCGTCAGTGATGACAGGGGATACGAGCAGTACTTC.

This rearrangement joins TRBV10-1 to TRBJ2-3; 8 positions match TRBD2. The germline CDR1 and CDR2 sequences are WNHNN and SYGVQD (reference sequence). This CDR3 spans 14 amino acids. After removal of 2 bases from V and 6 bases from J, the junction contained 4 bases not matched to a gene. The CDR3 here is CASSEPRTSDTQYF. The CDR3 bases are TGCGCCAGCAGTGAGCCCCGGACTAGCGATACGCAGTATTTT.

The sample holds a few counts of this clonotype. The CDR3 protein is CSAIASGYYNEQFF. Here the CDR3 DNA reads TGCAGTGCTATTGCTAGCGGATACTACAATGAGCAGTTCTTC. The V call is TRBV20-1, the J call TRBJ2-1; 7 bases map to TRBD2. There are 14 residues in the CDR3. Trimming cost V 4 bases and J 3 bases; bases outside gene matches: 6. From germline, CDR1 is DFQATT and CDR2 SNEGSKA (reference sequence).

The J gene is TRBJ1-1, the V gene TRBV3-1, with D hard to call. This CDR3 contains 14 residues. Germline-derived CDR1 and CDR2 are LGHDT and YNNKEL (reference sequence). Between the trimmed V and J ends, which lost 2 bases and 0 bases, there was a span of 7 bases. In DNA form, the CDR3 reads TGTGCCAGCAGCCAACTTCACTTGAACACTGAAGCTTTCTTT. It translates to CASSQLHLNTEAFF.

The rearrangement uses TRBV5-1 and TRBJ2-7, with a possible D match to TRBD2 (5 bases). Germline loops: CDR1 SGHRS, CDR2 YFSETQ. The CDR3 consists of 17 residues. The ends were cut back, 0 bases at V and 3 bases at J, with 19 bases in the middle. The chain's CDR3 is CASSLEVVSGRNYEQYF. The CDR3 DNA is TGCGCCAGCAGCTTGGAGGTGGTAAGCGGCCGTAACTACGAGCAGTACTTC.

The V gene is TRBV11-1, the J gene TRBJ2-4; TRBD2 matches at 10 bases. The junction had 4 bases not matched to a gene; V was cut back by 2 bases and J by 12 bases. Germline V gives CDR1 SGHAT, CDR2 FQDESV (reference sequence). This CDR3 is built from 13 residues. The CDR3 region has the DNA TGTGCCAGCAGCTTAAAAGCGGGGGGGGGTCAGTACTTC. Its protein is CASSLKAGGGQYF. The full variable domain, its missing parts supplied by reference TRBV11-1 and TRBJ2-4, is EAEVAQSPRYKITEKSQAVAFWCDPISGHATLYWYRQILGQGPELLVQFQDESVVDDSQLPKDRFSAERLKGVDSTLKIQPAELGDSAMYLCASSLKAGGGQYFGAGTRLSVL.

The V call is TRBV7-3, the J call TRBJ2-1; D is uncertain. Germline V gene lookup returns CDR1 SGHTA and CDR2 FQGTGA. Trimming left V 2 bases short and J 7 bases short, with 18 bases between. The CDR3 runs to 16 residues. CDR3 DNA sequence: TGTGCCAGCAGCTTATACGCGGATTCCATTGGAAATGAGCAGTTCTTC. This sequence encodes CASSLYADSIGNEQFF.

This clonotype was seen a single time. V gene TRBV7-9 combines with J gene TRBJ2-3; D may be TRBD2 (6 bases). Germline V lookup: CDR1 SEHNR, CDR2 FQNEAQ (reference sequence). Trimming removed 8 bases from V and 2 bases from J, with 17 bases in between. The CDR3 length is 15 residues. The CDR3 reads CASVLVRGDTDTQYF. The CDR3 DNA reads as TGTGCCAGCGTCTTGGTGCGGGGAGACACAGATACGCAGTATTTT.

This clonotype has only a few counts. J is TRBJ2-1 and V is TRBV6-1; TRBD2 might be the D (6 bases). Trimming took 5 bases from V and 6 from J, leaving 17 bases between them. This CDR3 contains 15 residues. Germline values: CDR1 MNHNS, CDR2 SASEGT. CDR3 in amino acids: CASSLREFKLNEQFF. The DNA for the CDR3 is TGTGCCAGCAGTCTGCGGGAATTCAAGCTCAATGAGCAGTTCTTC.

The chain joins TRBV11-2 to TRBJ2-4; 8 bases fit TRBD1. Judging by the DNA end, TRBJ2-7 fits better; the J call may be wrong. The CDR3 length is 14 residues. In germline, CDR1 is SGHAT, CDR2 FQNNGV. CDR3 DNA: TGTGCCAGCAGCGTCCAACGACAGGGGTTCGAGCAGTACTTC. This gives the protein CASSVQRQGFEQYF.

The chain carries TRBV19 and TRBJ2-1, with D uncertain. The CDR3 is made up of 14 amino acids. CDR1 is LNHDA, CDR2 SQIVND, per germline (reference sequence). V was cut by 1 base and J by 5 bases, with 9 bases left in between. For the CDR3, the DNA is TGTGCCAGTAGTATAGTGGTCCCCGACAATGAGCAGTTCTTC. Protein product: CASSIVVPDNEQFF.

The rearrangement uses TRBV27 and TRBJ2-1; 7 positions match TRBD2. Trimming at V came to 5 bases and at J to 4 bases, leaving 11 bases not matched to a gene. Per the germline V gene, CDR1 is MNHEY and CDR2 is SMNVEV (reference sequence). The CDR3 has 16 amino acids. The DNA for the CDR3 is TGTGCCAGCAGTCCCCAGGGTGCGGGAGTGTACAATGAGCAGTTCTTC. Encoded protein: CASSPQGAGVYNEQFF.

This clonotype was detected a few times. The chain joins TRBV7-3 to TRBJ2-1, with 7 bases aligning to TRBD1. The CDR3 has 13 amino acids. CDR1 is SGHTA, CDR2 FQGTGA, per germline. V shed 3 bases and J 7 bases; nucleotides not matched to a gene: 3. CDR3 protein: CASSFQGDNEQFF. The CDR3 DNA reads as TGTGCCAGCAGCTTTCAGGGGGATAATGAGCAGTTCTTC.

The chain joins TRBV20-1 to TRBJ2-3, with 10 bases fitting TRBD2. Germline V gene sequence: CDR1 DFQATT, CDR2 SNEGSKA (reference sequence). This CDR3 contains 13 residues. CDR3 sequence (DNA): TGCAGCCCACTAGCGGGGACTACAGATACGCAGTATTTT. This gives the protein CSPLAGTTDTQYF.

V is TRBV4-2 and J is TRBJ2-7, with 8 nucleotides matching TRBD2. V was clipped by 0 bases and J by 3 bases; unmatched bases: 13. The CDR3 spans 18 residues. Germline V gene sequence: CDR1 LGHNA, CDR2 YNFKEQ. Here the CDR3 reads CASSQDLVMAGGNYEQYF. In DNA form, the CDR3 reads TGTGCCAGCAGCCAAGATCTGGTTATGGCGGGAGGAAACTACGAGCAGTACTTC.

The chain combines TRBV28 with TRBJ2-5; 8 bases map to TRBD1. Germline-derived CDR1 and CDR2 are MDHEN and SYDVKM. The CDR3 extends over 12 amino acids. Trimming took 4 bases from V and 13 from J; bases not matched to a gene: 8. CDR3 amino acids: CASSSGQGLVYF. CDR3 bases: TGTGCCAGCAGTTCTGGACAGGGCCTCGTGTACTTC. The complete variable domain, with remaining parts taken from reference TRBV28 and TRBJ2-5, reads DVKVTQSSRYLVKRTGEKVFLECVQDMDHENMFWYRQDPGLGLRLIYFSYDVKMKEKGDIPEGYSVSREKKERFSLILESASTNQTSMYLCASSSGQGLVYFGPGTRLLVL.

This clonotype was detected ten times or more. This chain joins TRBV29-1 and TRBJ2-7, with 8 bases that match TRBD2. Trimming removed 4 bases from V and 6 bases from J; junction bases left unmatched: 8. CDR3 length: 13 residues. The germline CDR1 and CDR2 sequences are SQVTM and ANQGSEA. In nucleotides, the CDR3 is TGCAGCGTTGCTAGCGGGCCTCCGTCCGAGCAGTACTTC. Its translation: CSVASGPPSEQYF.

The rearrangement joins TRBV10-3 to TRBJ2-4; unclear D gene. The V end was cut by 6 bases, the J end by 0 bases, with 6 bases between. The CDR3 has 13 residues. Germline CDR1 and CDR2: ENHRY and SYGVKD. This chain's CDR3 is CAIRGVAKNIQYF. For the CDR3, the DNA is TGTGCCATCAGGGGTGTAGCCAAAAACATTCAGTACTTC.

This chain connects TRBV28 to TRBJ2-7; TRBD2 matches 12 bases. Per the germline V gene, CDR1 is MDHEN and CDR2 is SYDVKM. The CDR3 sequence is 16 residues long. V shed 4 bases and J 6 bases; nucleotides not matched to a gene: 10. The CDR3 is CASSSSTSGRSCEQYF. CDR3 coding DNA: TGTGCCAGCAGTTCCTCGACTAGCGGGAGAAGTTGCGAGCAGTACTTC.

The V and J genes are TRBV5-1 and TRBJ2-1; TRBD2 aligns across 12 bases. J was trimmed by 9 bases and V by 6 bases; bases with no gene match: 10. Germline CDR1 is SGHRS and CDR2 is YFSETQ. The CDR3 is made up of 15 amino acids. Here the CDR3 reads CASTRLAGEVGEQFF. In DNA, the CDR3 is TGCGCCAGCACCAGACTAGCGGGAGAAGTTGGTGAGCAGTTCTTC.

This clonotype has a handful of counts. The V gene is TRBV20-1, the J gene TRBJ2-3; 11 positions match TRBD2. With V trimmed by 0 bases and J by 5 bases, 4 bases remained unmatched. Per germline, CDR1 DFQATT and CDR2 SNEGSKA (reference sequence). The CDR3 consists of 15 residues. The CDR3: CSAREITSGRDTQYF. Here the CDR3 DNA reads TGCAGTGCTAGAGAAATCACTAGCGGGAGAGATACGCAGTATTTT.